Listed below are T cell receptor beta chains from one sample, sequenced in a study of control samples from healthy donors and cancer patients. Generated by immunoSEQ multiplex PCR, the TCRdb table keeps only in-frame clones and is missing some. Among about 130,000 clones listed, 87% were seen once. Sequenced input: blood. The source is a man between 18 and 29 years old in good health. Both conserved end residues are part of each CDR3. A D gene is named only where the DNA matches it firmly. The size entry is marked missing in some rows and otherwise reads once, few, many or a size class.

CASSVLRDGENTEAFF	TGTGCCAGTAGTGTCCTCCGGGACGGGGAGAACACTGAAGCTTTCTTT	-	TRBV19	TRBJ1-1	few
CAISALPGQGSQETQYF	TGTGCCATCAGTGCCCTTCCGGGACAGGGGTCACAAGAGACCCAGTACTTC	TRBD1	TRBV10-3	TRBJ2-5	-
CASSRDLGDTGELFF	TGTGCCAGCAGTCGGGACCTGGGGGACACCGGGGAGCTGTTTTTT	-	TRBV7-3	TRBJ2-2	-
CASSLVSSGYTF	TGTGCCAGCAGCTTAGTTTCTAGTGGCTACACCTTC	-	TRBV7-9	TRBJ1-2	few
CASSPRGPRGGETQYF	TGCGCCAGCAGCCCCCGAGGGCCCCGGGGGGGAGAGACCCAGTACTTC	TRBD2	TRBV5-1	TRBJ2-5	-
CASSSNQETQYF	TGTGCCAGTAGTAGTAACCAAGAGACCCAGTACTTC	-	TRBV19	TRBJ2-5	-
CASRNSGSGPGEQYF	TGTGCCAGCAGGAACTCAGGGAGCGGTCCCGGCGAGCAGTACTTC	-	TRBV7-3	TRBJ2-7	many
CASSLFTGDQPQHF	TGTGCCAGCAGTTTATTCACGGGGGATCAGCCCCAGCATTTT	-	TRBV27	TRBJ1-5	-
CASSFSGGSGYTF	TGTGCCAGCAGTTTCTCGGGGGGATCTGGCTACACCTTC	-	TRBV28	TRBJ1-2	-
CASSHSGRARTNYNEQFF	TGCGCCAGCAGCCACAGCGGGAGGGCCCGAACAAACTACAATGAGCAGTTCTTC	TRBD2	TRBV4-1	TRBJ2-1	-
CASSLARTNTQYF	TGTGCCAGCAGCCTCGCCCGGACCAATACGCAGTATTTT	-	TRBV3-1/TRBV3-2	TRBJ2-3	-
CASSEGPLAKNIQYF	TGTGCCAGCAGTGAAGGCCCCTTAGCCAAAAACATTCAGTACTTC	-	TRBV25-1	TRBJ2-4	-
CASSHQPQHF	TGTGCCAGCAGCCACCAGCCCCAGCATTTT	-	TRBV7-2	TRBJ1-5	few
CASSLEGYSTSGSTDTQYF	TGCGCCAGCAGCTTGGAGGGGTATTCCACTAGCGGGAGCACAGATACGCAGTATTTT	TRBD2	TRBV5-1	TRBJ2-3	-
CSPSVRDTQYF	TGCAGCCCTAGTGTCAGAGATACGCAGTATTTT	-	TRBV29-1	TRBJ2-3	-
CASSVHVGGAYTDTQYF	TGTGCCAGCAGCGTCCACGTAGGAGGGGCCTACACAGATACGCAGTATTTT	-	TRBV9	TRBJ2-3	-
CASSPTSNQETQYF	TGTGCCAGCAGCCCCACTAGCAATCAAGAGACCCAGTACTTC	-	TRBV7-3	TRBJ2-5	-
CASRSGSNEQFF	TGTGCCAGTAGAAGTGGAAGCAATGAGCAGTTCTTC	-	TRBV19	TRBJ2-1	-
CASSQTGPRAFF	TGCGCCAGCAGCCAAACGGGCCCTCGGGCTTTCTTT	-	TRBV4-1	TRBJ1-1	-
CATSDRDRGYGYTF	TGTGCCACCAGTGACCGGGACCGGGGGTATGGCTACACCTTC	-	TRBV24-1	TRBJ1-2	-
CASSPTSGSNVLTF	TGCGCCAGCAGCCCAACTAGCGGATCCAACGTCCTGACTTTC	TRBD2	TRBV5-1	TRBJ2-6	-
CAIRGTGSNEQFF	TGTGCCATCCGGGGCACGGGGAGCAATGAGCAGTTCTTC	-	TRBV10-3	TRBJ2-1	few
CASSTGGKEPQHF	TGTGCCAGCAGCACAGGGGGCAAGGAGCCCCAGCATTTT	TRBD1	TRBV27	TRBJ1-5	few
CASSLAQTYEQYF	TGTGCCAGCAGCTTAGCACAGACCTACGAGCAGTACTTC	-	TRBV7-2	TRBJ2-7	-
CAWNRGTSGSGDTQYF	TGTGCCTGGAACCGCGGGACTAGCGGGAGTGGGGATACGCAGTATTTT	TRBD2	TRBV30	TRBJ2-3	-
CASSQSQGSRSYNEQFF	TGTGCCAGCAGCCAATCTCAGGGATCCCGATCTTACAATGAGCAGTTCTTC	-	TRBV3-1/TRBV3-2	TRBJ2-1	-
CASSLALAGGPYTEELFF	TGTGCCAGCAGCTTAGCGCTAGCGGGAGGGCCGTACACCGAGGAGCTGTTTTTT	TRBD2	TRBV7-2	TRBJ2-2	-
CAWSATTVNTEAFF	TGTGCCTGGAGTGCCACGACGGTGAACACTGAAGCTTTCTTT	-	TRBV30	TRBJ1-1	once
CATSGTRGDRGGTGANVLTF	TGTGCCACCAGCGGGACCCGAGGGGACAGGGGAGGCACTGGGGCCAACGTCCTGACTTTC	TRBD1	TRBV24-1	TRBJ2-6	-
CASSPPQGVAKNIQYF	TGTGCCAGCAGCCCACCTCAGGGGGTAGCCAAAAACATTCAGTACTTC	TRBD1	TRBV6-2/TRBV6-3	TRBJ2-4	-
CASSLAGDTGELFF	TGCGCCAGCAGCTTGGCAGGGGACACCGGGGAGCTGTTTTTT	-	TRBV5-1	TRBJ2-2	-
CASSFSVYPTNEKLFF	TGTGCCAGCAGTTTTTCGGTCTACCCAACTAATGAAAAACTGTTTTTT	-	TRBV27	TRBJ1-4	-
CASSLAGTGGSTDTQYF	TGCGCCAGCAGCTTGGCCGGGACAGGGGGAAGCACAGATACGCAGTATTTT	TRBD1	TRBV5-1	TRBJ2-3	few
CASSLRRLAGAYNEQFF	TGTGCCAGCAGCTTACGTCGGCTAGCGGGAGCGTACAATGAGCAGTTCTTC	TRBD2	TRBV13	TRBJ2-1	few
CASRTTGAGELFF	TGTGCCAGCAGGACAACGGGGGCCGGGGAGCTGTTTTTT	-	TRBV7-2	TRBJ2-2	-
CASSPTDWTSTKNIQYF	TGTGCCAGCAGCCCGACCGATTGGACTAGCACCAAAAACATTCAGTACTTC	TRBD2	TRBV3-1/TRBV3-2	TRBJ2-4	-
CASSYSSGQGKGGYTF	TGTGCCAGCAGTTACTCGTCGGGACAGGGGAAGGGTGGCTACACCTTC	TRBD1	TRBV6-5	TRBJ1-2	few
CSVEDRLRGQTDTQYF	TGCAGCGTAGAGGACAGACTCAGGGGGCAAACAGATACGCAGTATTTT	TRBD1	TRBV29-1	TRBJ2-3	few
CASSIRTQLQETQYF	TGTGCCAGTAGTATCAGGACCCAACTCCAAGAGACCCAGTACTTC	-	TRBV19	TRBJ2-5	-
CASSQDSSRVPDTQYF	TGTGCCAGCAGCCAAGACTCTAGCAGGGTTCCAGATACGCAGTATTTT	-	TRBV4-2	TRBJ2-3	few
CASSYSPQGRGYTF	TGTGCCAGCAGTTACTCTCCCCAGGGACGGGGCTACACCTTC	-	TRBV6-5	TRBJ1-2	-